The following is a T cell receptor (beta chain) sequence with its context. TCRdb re-called the RT-PCR reads through MiXCR, storing one row per CDR3 protein. Altogether hundreds of thousands of distinct CDR3 sequences are present, 11% to 15% being singletons, with the ten largest covering roughly 3.6%. The source is a female donor in good health, serving as a healthy control. Material for sequencing was memory CD4+ T cells from blood.

CDR3 nucleotide sequence: TGCAGTGTGGGACGGCCCTCTGGGGCCAACGTCCTGACTTTC. Protein: CSVGRPSGANVLTF. The V gene is TRBV20-1, the J gene TRBJ2-6; D assignment may be TRBD1 or TRBD2 (5 bases each). CDR1 is DFQATT and CDR2 is SNEGSKA in the germline V gene (reference sequence). Trimming took 7 bases from V and 0 from J, leaving 10 bases between them. There are 14 residues in the CDR3.